The 12 T cell receptor beta chains in this list originate from one sample, sequenced in a study of identical twins. TCRdb called the 5' RACE reads again in MiXCR, with one record for every CDR3 protein. The sample holds 700,000 or so distinct CDR3 sequences; over 8.5% are singletons and the top ten take 0.75% to 1%. The data also belong to a second study, concerning yellow fever vaccine responses in identical twins.

Material: PBMCs. The receptors originated from a woman between 18 and 29 years old in good health.

This clonotype was seen repeatedly, ten times or more. The CDR3 here is CASRSSGTGATGELFF. CDR3 coding DNA: TGTGCCAGCAGATCCTCCGGGACAGGGGCCACCGGGGAGCTGTTTTTT. V usage is TRBV12-3 or TRBV12-4 and J usage is TRBJ2-2, with TRBD1 matching over 10 bases. The ends lost 6 bases at V and 4 bases at J; junction bases unmatched: 8. This CDR3 has 16 amino acids.

The sample holds a few counts of this clonotype. This sequence joins TRBV7-2 and TRBJ2-1, with unresolved D. V was pared by 5 bases and J by 5 bases, with 13 bases between. The germline CDR1 and CDR2 sequences are SGHTA and FQGNSA. The CDR3 covers 14 residues. CDR3 DNA sequence: TGTGCCAGCAGCCAAGACCGGGCCCACAATGAGCAGTTCTTC. Amino acid sequence: CASSQDRAHNEQFF.

This clonotype was seen only a few times. The chain couples TRBV6-1 to TRBJ2-7; the match to TRBD1 covers 8 bases. Trimming at V came to 6 bases and at J to 3 bases, leaving 13 bases not matched to a gene. This CDR3 spans 16 amino acids. Germline loops: CDR1 MNHNS, CDR2 SASEGT. CDR3 sequence: CASRLKGQGFLYEQYF. In DNA, the CDR3 is TGTGCCAGCAGACTTAAAGGACAGGGTTTCCTCTACGAGCAGTACTTC.

CDR3 loop: CASSGSVTDGTGELFF. For the CDR3, the DNA is TGTGCCAGCAGCGGCTCAGTAACGGATGGCACCGGGGAGCTGTTTTTT. This chain uses TRBV7-2 with TRBJ2-2; D is unclear. CDR1 SGHTA and CDR2 FQGNSA come from the germline V gene. V was cut by 5 bases and J by 4 bases, with 17 bases left in between. The length of the CDR3 is 16 residues. The whole variable domain, filled in from reference TRBV7-2 and TRBJ2-2, reads GAGVSQSPSNKVTEKGKDVELRCDPISGHTALYWYRQSLGQGLEFLIYFQGNSAPDKSGLPSDRFSAERTGGSVSTLTIQRTQQEDSAVYLCASSGSVTDGTGELFFGEGSRLTVL.

This clonotype was seen more than once but under ten times. The rearrangement links TRBV20-1 to TRBJ2-7, with D unclear. The germline V gene has CDR1 DFQATT and CDR2 SNEGSKA (reference sequence). This CDR3 is built from 13 residues. Trimming pared 2 bases from V and 0 bases from J, leaving 8 bases between. This chain's CDR3 is CSARKQSSYEQYF. CDR3 sequence (DNA): TGCAGTGCTAGAAAACAGAGCTCCTACGAGCAGTACTTC.

This chain uses TRBV11-2 with TRBJ2-3, with D possibly being TRBD1 or TRBD2 (6 bases each). The germline CDR1 and CDR2 sequences are SGHAT and FQNNGV. The CDR3 runs 16 residues. Trimming took off 3 bases at V and 0 bases at J, with 13 bases between the two ends. The CDR3 region has the DNA TGTGCCAGCAGCTTTCGGCGGGACACGAGCACAGATACGCAGTATTTT. It is translated as CASSFRRDTSTDTQYF.

This clonotype occurred a few times. V and J are TRBV5-1 and TRBJ2-7; 9 positions match TRBD1. Germline values: CDR1 SGHRS, CDR2 YFSETQ. V gave up 2 bases and J gave up 6 bases; unmatched junction bases: 6. This CDR3 spans 14 amino acids. The CDR3 DNA sequence: TGCGCCAGCAGCTTAGACAGGGGGAACGCCGAGCAGTACTTC. Amino acids: CASSLDRGNAEQYF.

The chain recombines TRBV7-8 with TRBJ2-1; D possibly uses TRBD1 or TRBD2 (5 bases each). The germline V gene encodes CDR1 SGHVS and CDR2 FQNEAQ. V was trimmed by 1 base and J by 4 bases, leaving 11 bases between them. This CDR3 contains 15 residues. The CDR3 here is CASSLVRDLYNEQFF. The CDR3 DNA reads TGTGCCAGCAGCTTAGTCAGGGACCTTTACAATGAGCAGTTCTTC.

This clonotype was counted a few times. The V call is TRBV3-1, the J call TRBJ2-7; the match to TRBD2 covers 7 bases. Looked up from germline, CDR1 is LGHDT and CDR2 is YNNKEL (reference sequence). The CDR3 is made up of 15 amino acids. Trimming cost V 0 bases and J 5 bases; bases outside gene matches: 7. CDR3 coding DNA: TGTGCCAGCAGCCAAGATCCCGGACTAGTCAACGAGCAGTACTTC. Protein: CASSQDPGLVNEQYF.

The CDR3 DNA sequence: TGTGCCAGCATCGGGGCGCGGGTCGACTATGGCTACACCTTC. Amino acid sequence: CASIGARVDYGYTF. This rearrangement joins TRBV6-1 to TRBJ1-2; D might be TRBD1 (5 bases). V dropped 7 bases and J dropped 3 bases, with 15 bases sitting between them. This CDR3 has 14 residues. Germline V gene lookup returns CDR1 MNHNS and CDR2 SASEGT.

This clonotype has a handful of counts. The rearrangement links TRBV29-1 to TRBJ1-2; D gene uncertain. The CDR3 extends over 12 amino acids. Trimming took off 2 bases at V and 7 bases at J, with 11 bases between the two ends. Germline CDR1 and CDR2: SQVTM and ANQGSEA. The CDR3 nucleotides are TGCAGCGTTGAAAGTGGGAAGGTTGGCTACACCTTC. It specifies CSVESGKVGYTF. The full variable domain, completed using reference TRBV29-1 and TRBJ1-2, is SAVISQKPSRDICQRGTSLTIQCQVDSQVTMMFWYRQQPGQSLTLIATANQGSEATYESGFVIDKFPISRPNLTFSTLTVSNMSPEDSSIYLCSVESGKVGYTFGSGTRLTVV.

This clonotype was observed many times. The gene calls are TRBV5-1 and TRBJ2-2; D uncertain. The V end lost 3 bases, the J end lost 1 base, and 4 bases lay between the germline ends. Germline V gene lookup returns CDR1 SGHRS and CDR2 YFSETQ. This CDR3 is 13 amino acids long. CDR3 nucleotide sequence: TGCGCCAGCAGCTCAGGGAACACCGGGGAGCTGTTTTTT. This translates into CASSSGNTGELFF.